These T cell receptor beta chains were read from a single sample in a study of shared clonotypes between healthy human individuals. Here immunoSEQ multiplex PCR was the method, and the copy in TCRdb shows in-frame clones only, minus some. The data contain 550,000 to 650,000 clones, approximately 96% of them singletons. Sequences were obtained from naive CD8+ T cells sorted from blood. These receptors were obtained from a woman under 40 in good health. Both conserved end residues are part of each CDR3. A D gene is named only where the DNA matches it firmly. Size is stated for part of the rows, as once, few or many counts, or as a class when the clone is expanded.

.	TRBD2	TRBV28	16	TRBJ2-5	CASRPLAGSRSETQYF	TGTGCCAGCAGGCCACTAGCGGGAAGCAGGTCCGAGACCCAGTACTTC
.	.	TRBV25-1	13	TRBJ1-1	CASSLGANTEAFF	TGTGCCAGCAGTCTGGGAGCGAACACTGAAGCTTTCTTT
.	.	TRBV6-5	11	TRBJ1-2	CASSAGDGYTF	TGTGCCAGCAGTGCAGGGGATGGCTACACCTTC
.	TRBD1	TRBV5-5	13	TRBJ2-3	CASSFTGADTQYF	TGTGCCAGCAGTTTTACAGGGGCGGATACGCAGTATTTT
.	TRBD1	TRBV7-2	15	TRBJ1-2	CASSFVLGTGDGYTF	TGTGCCAGCAGCTTTGTGCTTGGGACAGGGGATGGCTACACCTTC
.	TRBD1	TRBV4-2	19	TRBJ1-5	CASSPIGGLGTGNNQPQHF	TGTGCCAGCAGCCCGATTGGGGGCCTCGGGACAGGGAACAATCAGCCCCAGCATTTT
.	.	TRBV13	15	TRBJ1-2	CASSSSLSGASSYTF	TGTGCCAGCAGTTCTTCCCTTTCAGGGGCCTCCAGCTACACCTTC
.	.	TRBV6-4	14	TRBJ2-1	CASSDSKQGNEQFF	TGTGCCAGCAGTGACTCGAAACAGGGAAATGAGCAGTTCTTC
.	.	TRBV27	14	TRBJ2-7	CASSLSRGSYEQYF	TGTGCCAGCAGTTTATCAAGGGGATCCTACGAGCAGTACTTC
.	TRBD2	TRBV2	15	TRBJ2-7	CASSDSAGVSYEQYF	TGTGCCAGCAGTGATTCCGCGGGAGTCTCCTACGAGCAGTACTTC
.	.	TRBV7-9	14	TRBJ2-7	CASSLEGTVIEQYF	TGTGCCAGCAGCTTAGAAGGAACCGTGATCGAGCAGTACTTC
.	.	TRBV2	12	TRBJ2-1	CASSGSIWEQFF	TGTGCCAGCAGTGGCTCGATTTGGGAGCAGTTCTTC
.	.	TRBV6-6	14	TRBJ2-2	CASSYKPNTGELFF	TGTGCCAGCAGTTACAAACCGAACACCGGGGAGCTGTTTTTT
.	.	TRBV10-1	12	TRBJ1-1	CASSESGNEAFF	TGCGCCAGCAGTGAGTCCGGGAATGAAGCTTTCTTT
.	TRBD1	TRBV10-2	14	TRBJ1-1	CASSPDRGRTEAFF	TGCGCCAGCAGTCCCGACAGGGGGCGAACTGAAGCTTTCTTT
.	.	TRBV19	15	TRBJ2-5	CASSILGSGEETQYF	TGTGCCAGTAGTATACTCGGGAGCGGTGAAGAGACCCAGTACTTC
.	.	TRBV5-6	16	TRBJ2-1	CASSLWSLSSYNEQFF	TGTGCCAGCAGCTTGTGGAGCCTCTCCTCCTACAATGAGCAGTTCTTC
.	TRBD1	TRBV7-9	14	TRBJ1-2	CASSPTGGKYGYTF	TGTGCCAGCAGTCCGACAGGGGGAAAATATGGCTACACCTTC
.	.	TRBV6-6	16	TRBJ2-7	CASSSRIKSGAHEQYF	TGTGCCAGCAGTTCTCGCATAAAGTCGGGAGCTCACGAGCAGTACTTC
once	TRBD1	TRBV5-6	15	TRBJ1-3	CASSSGTESGNTIYF	TGTGCCAGCAGTTCCGGGACAGAATCTGGAAACACCATATATTTT
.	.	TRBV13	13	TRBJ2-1	CASNEGIHNEQFF	TGTGCCAGCAATGAGGGAATACACAATGAGCAGTTCTTC
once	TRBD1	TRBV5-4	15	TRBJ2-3	CASSGQGALTDTQYF	TGTGCCAGCAGCGGCCAGGGGGCCCTCACAGATACGCAGTATTTT
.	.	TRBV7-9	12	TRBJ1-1	CASSFIVTEAFF	TGTGCCAGCAGCTTTATCGTCACTGAAGCTTTCTTT
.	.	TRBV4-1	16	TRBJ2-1	CASSQEWQGLNNEQFF	TGCGCCAGCAGCCAAGAGTGGCAAGGGCTGAACAATGAGCAGTTCTTC
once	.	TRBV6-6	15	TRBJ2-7	CASSASEEGTYEQYF	TGTGCCAGCAGTGCTTCGGAGGAAGGAACCTACGAGCAGTACTTC